This is a list of T cell receptor beta chains from one sample in a study of CD8 T cells in Susac syndrome. TCRdb re-called the immunoSEQ multiplex PCR reads with MiXCR, one entry per CDR3 protein. The sample has just over 150,000 distinct CDR3 sequences; approximately 96% are singletons. The source material was CD8+ T cells from PBMCs. The receptors were sampled from a human donor with multiple sclerosis. Both conserved end residues are part of each CDR3. The D gene is left open where the match is weak. A row's size may be missing; if present it is once, few, many or a size class.

D,V,J,length,size,CDR3,DNA
NA,TRBV14,TRBJ2-1,14,once,CASSQFVGHNEQFF,TGTGCCAGCAGCCAATTCGTGGGCCATAATGAGCAGTTCTTC
NA,TRBV12-5,TRBJ2-1,11,NA,CASGLVNEQFF,TGTGCTAGTGGTTTGGTCAATGAGCAGTTCTTC
NA,TRBV6-5,TRBJ1-2,15,NA,CASSYEGGTFYGYTF,TGTGCCAGCAGTTACGAAGGGGGAACATTCTATGGCTACACCTTC
NA,TRBV25-1,TRBJ1-2,14,NA,CASSGSKGAEGYTF,TGTGCCAGCAGTGGCTCTAAAGGGGCGGAGGGCTACACCTTC
TRBD1,TRBV13,TRBJ1-1,14,NA,CASSLGAGGGEAFF,TGTGCCAGCAGCTTAGGCGCAGGGGGTGGTGAAGCTTTCTTT
NA,TRBV13,TRBJ1-2,16,NA,CASSLARALAGHGYTF,TGTGCCAGCAGCTTAGCGCGGGCTCTCGCAGGGCATGGCTACACCTTC
TRBD1,TRBV12-3/TRBV12-4,TRBJ1-2,11,NA,CALGDRAMTSF,TGTGCCCTAGGAGACAGGGCCATGACCTCCTTC
TRBD1,TRBV25-1,TRBJ1-2,16,NA,CASSGPGTGGNYGYTF,TGTGCCAGCAGTGGCCCAGGGACAGGCGGTAACTATGGCTACACCTTC
TRBD1,TRBV29-1,TRBJ1-2,11,NA,CSVDTGGGYTF,TGCAGCGTTGATACAGGGGGTGGCTACACCTTC
NA,TRBV5-1,TRBJ2-5,17,NA,CASSSYPHGEGRETQYF,TGCGCCAGCAGCTCCTACCCTCATGGTGAGGGCCGGGAGACCCAGTACTTC
TRBD1,TRBV30,TRBJ1-2,13,NA,CAWREDRGGGYTF,TGTGCCTGGAGGGAAGACAGGGGGGGAGGCTACACCTTC
TRBD1,TRBV5-6,TRBJ2-7,12,once,CASSSGGHEQYF,TGTGCCAGCAGCTCAGGGGGCCACGAGCAGTACTTC
TRBD1,TRBV9,TRBJ1-2,15,NA,CASSVGWTGGRGYTF,TGTGCCAGCAGCGTAGGGTGGACAGGGGGACGGGGCTACACCTTC
NA,TRBV6-5,TRBJ2-7,13,few,CASSYSGPSEQYF,TGTGCCAGCAGTTACTCGGGGCCCTCCGAGCAGTACTTC